A single sample gave rise to the 20 T cell receptor beta chains below, sequenced in a study of T cell responses to AZD1222 COVID-19 vaccine. Generated by immunoSEQ multiplex PCR, the TCRdb table keeps only in-frame clones and is missing some. The sample shows some 110,000 clones, over 80% of them seen only once. Sample: peripheral blood, taken on day 0 of AZD1222 vaccination. The source of these receptors is an adult in good health.

The chain employs TRBV19 and TRBJ2-1; D ambiguous. The CDR3 sequence is 11 residues long. The germline V and J ends were trimmed by 6 bases and 9 bases, with 9 bases remaining between them. Germline assignment: CDR1 LNHDA and CDR2 SQIVND (reference sequence). Here the CDR3 reads CASRGSLEQFF. The CDR3 DNA reads as TGTGCCAGTAGGGGGTCTCTTGAGCAGTTCTTC.

This chain connects TRBV28 to TRBJ1-5, with a tentative D call TRBD1 (6 bases). The CDR3 is 18 residues long. V lost 8 bases, J lost 0 bases, and 23 bases lay in between. CDR1 is MDHEN and CDR2 is SYDVKM in the germline V gene. The CDR3 loop reads CASSPPGGGPISNQPQHF. CDR3 in DNA: TGTGCCAGCTCCCCACCCGGGGGGGGGCCCATTAGCAATCAGCCCCAGCATTTT.

The chain joins TRBV15 to TRBJ2-1; no clear D. The CDR3 covers 13 residues. V was clipped by 5 bases and J by 4 bases, with 9 bases between them. Germline-derived CDR1 and CDR2 are LNHNV and YYDKDF (reference sequence). CDR3 bases: TGTGCCACCAGCTTCGGGCTGTACAATGAGCAGTTCTTC. As protein: CATSFGLYNEQFF.

The rearrangement joins TRBV7-9 to TRBJ2-5, with D maybe TRBD1 (6 bases). In germline, CDR1 is SEHNR, CDR2 FQNEAQ (reference sequence). V lost 1 base and J 0 bases, leaving 15 bases between the germline ends. There are 17 residues in the CDR3. CDR3 sequence (DNA): TGTGCCAGCAGCTTAGTGGTCAGGGGAGAAGACCAAGAGACCCAGTACTTC. It codes for CASSLVVRGEDQETQYF.

The chain couples TRBV3-1 (or the pseudogene TRBV3-2) to TRBJ2-1, with TRBD2 matching 11 bases. V lost 6 bases and J lost 0; bases outside the gene matches: 10. Germline V lookup: CDR1 LGHDT, CDR2 YNNKEL (reference sequence). This CDR3 is built from 18 residues. The chain's CDR3 is CASSPGTSGYSSYNEQFF. CDR3 bases: TGTGCCAGCAGTCCCGGGACTAGCGGTTATAGCTCCTACAATGAGCAGTTCTTC.

The V and J genes are TRBV7-9 and TRBJ1-1; D is unclear. The CDR3 has 13 amino acids. V lost 1 base and J 5 bases, leaving 8 bases between the germline ends. Germline CDR1 and CDR2: SEHNR and FQNEAQ (reference sequence). For the CDR3, the DNA is TGTGCCAGCAGCTTAGGGGGTCAAACTGAAGCTTTCTTT. It codes for CASSLGGQTEAFF.

This clone was counted between two and nine times. This chain connects TRBV6-5 to TRBJ1-4; no clear D. V was clipped by 10 bases and J by 8 bases, with 17 bases between them. Germline CDR1 MNHEY, CDR2 SVGAGI. CDR3 length: 13 residues. CDR3 residues: CATQRVSAEKLFF. The CDR3 DNA sequence: TGTGCCACACAGAGGGTGTCGGCCGAAAAACTGTTTTTT.

This clone has more than one count but fewer than ten. The V gene is TRBV27, the J gene TRBJ2-7; D could derive from TRBD1 or TRBD2 (5 bases each). The V end was cut by 2 bases, the J end by 7 bases, with 18 bases between. The CDR3 is made up of 15 amino acids. From germline, CDR1 is MNHEY and CDR2 SMNVEV (reference sequence). CDR3 bases: TGTGCCAGCAGTTTAAAGGCCCCACTAGAGGGGGAGCAGTACTTC. It encodes CASSLKAPLEGEQYF.

The table lists this clone with a few counts. The chain carries TRBV15 and TRBJ2-5, with D perhaps TRBD1 (6 bases). There are 14 residues in the CDR3. From germline, CDR1 is LNHNV and CDR2 YYDKDF (reference sequence). The V end lost 1 base, the J end lost 4 bases, and 10 bases lay between the germline ends. The CDR3 DNA follows: TGTGCCACCAGCAGAGTCGACAGGCGAGAGACCCAGTACTTC. This sequence encodes CATSRVDRRETQYF.

The rearrangement uses TRBV6-2 or TRBV6-3 and TRBJ2-3; D is uncertain. Per germline, CDR1 MNHEY and CDR2 SVGEGT. The CDR3 has 14 residues. The V end was cut by 2 bases, the J end by 5 bases, with 11 bases between. In DNA form, the CDR3 reads TGTGCCAGCAGTTACAAATTAGGGCTAGATACGCAGTATTTT. Translation: CASSYKLGLDTQYF.

This chain links TRBV6-5 with TRBJ1-1, with D tentatively TRBD1 (6 bases). There are 13 residues in the CDR3. V was pared by 0 bases and J by 6 bases, with 8 bases between. CDR1 and CDR2 (germline): MNHEY, SVGAGI. Written as DNA, the CDR3 is TGTGCCAGCAGTTACTCCGGACAGCCTGAAGCTTTCTTT. Amino acid sequence: CASSYSGQPEAFF.

This sequence joins TRBV29-1 and TRBJ2-1, with TRBD2 matching over 10 bases. The CDR3 consists of 17 residues. CDR1 SQVTM and CDR2 ANQGSEA come from the germline V gene. The ends lost 7 bases at V and 0 bases at J; junction bases unmatched: 12. The CDR3 here is CSDGLAALKSSYNEQFF. CDR3 sequence (DNA): TGCAGCGACGGACTAGCGGCACTCAAAAGCTCCTACAATGAGCAGTTCTTC.

The chain recombines TRBV30 with TRBJ1-2; weak D call: TRBD1 (5 bases). The CDR3 extends over 14 amino acids. The V gene's germline CDR1 is GTSNPN and CDR2 SVGIG (reference sequence). The V end was cut by 5 bases, the J end by 5 bases, with 18 bases between. This CDR3 is CAWGRRQLVYGYTF. CDR3 DNA sequence: TGTGCCTGGGGCAGGAGACAGCTAGTTTATGGCTACACCTTC.

The DNA for the CDR3 is TGTGCCAGCAGCCAAGACGCCAGCGGGACAGAGGTCGGGGAGCTGTTTTTT. It specifies CASSQDASGTEVGELFF. The rearrangement joins TRBV4-2 to TRBJ2-2; D possibly uses TRBD1 or TRBD2 (7 bases each). Germline V lookup: CDR1 LGHNA, CDR2 YNFKEQ. The germline V and J ends were trimmed by 0 bases and 7 bases, with 18 bases remaining between them. The CDR3 consists of 17 residues.

The rearrangement uses TRBV5-5 and TRBJ2-7, with TRBD1 identical over 9 bases. Germline CDR1 reads SGHKS; CDR2 reads YYEKEE (reference sequence). Unmatched junction bases numbered 6, after V lost 0 bases and J lost 5 bases. The CDR3 runs 15 residues. The CDR3 DNA follows: TGTGCCAGCAGCTTGGGGGGGGGACAGGGCCACGAGCAGTACTTC. Its protein product is CASSLGGGQGHEQYF.

This chain joins TRBV6-5 and TRBJ1-1; D is unclear. Germline CDR1 is MNHEY and CDR2 is SVGAGI. V was clipped by 0 bases and J by 1 base, with 9 bases between them. This CDR3 region has 15 residues. The CDR3 reads CASSYSKRPNTEAFF. Written as DNA, the CDR3 is TGTGCCAGCAGTTACTCGAAGAGGCCGAACACTGAAGCTTTCTTT.

The V and J genes are TRBV2 and TRBJ1-2; D possibly corresponds to TRBD1 (5 bases). CDR3 length equals 12 residues. From germline, CDR1 is SNHLY and CDR2 FYNNEI. Trimming left V 6 bases short and J 6 bases short, with 11 bases between. CDR3 protein: CASSWDGDGYTF. The CDR3 DNA is TGTGCCAGCAGCTGGGACGGTGATGGCTACACCTTC.

The chain couples TRBV12-3 or TRBV12-4 to TRBJ1-1; D not resolved. Deletions cut 1 base from V and 8 bases from J, with 8 bases between. The CDR3 is made up of 12 amino acids. As DNA, the CDR3 is TGTGCCAGCAGTTTAGGCCAGCAAGAAGCTTTCTTT. Its translation: CASSLGQQEAFF.

The genes are TRBV4-1 and TRBJ1-5; D is perhaps TRBD1 (5 bases). V was trimmed by 1 base and J by 0 bases, leaving 10 bases between them. Germline lookup yields CDR1 MGHRA and CDR2 YSYEKL. CDR3 length equals 16 residues. The CDR3 loop reads CASSQVGTASNQPQHF. In nucleotides, the CDR3 is TGCGCCAGCAGCCAAGTCGGGACCGCTAGCAATCAGCCCCAGCATTTT.

The chain links TRBV7-2 to TRBJ2-1; tentatively, D is TRBD2 (6 bases). The CDR3 sequence is 15 residues long. Trimming took 5 bases from V and 7 from J, leaving 18 bases between them. Germline assignment: CDR1 SGHTA and CDR2 FQGNSA. CDR3 protein: CASSTSPSGWNEQFF. CDR3 in DNA: TGTGCCAGCAGCACGTCCCCCAGCGGGTGGAATGAGCAGTTCTTC.